This T cell receptor (beta chain) originates from a study of blood T cell repertoires in COVID-19. Study context: COVID-19 samples from acute and convalescent phases originated in the United States, Italy and Spain. PBMCs, B-cell-depleted T cells, or T cells provided the cDNA or gDNA that made up the material.

The CDR3 length is 15 residues. Trimming stripped 9 bases from V and 5 bases from J, with 22 bases between. CDR1 and CDR2 (germline): LNHNV, YYDKDF (reference sequence). Original processing notes: Amplifying reference gene primers gave estimates of nucleated cell counts. Clones were read by immunoSEQ multiplex PCR, and TCRdb kept only the in-frame ones, dropping some. That table is the source of V, J and clone size, and D and trimming were worked out from the DNA. The sample comprises about 190,000 clones, approximately 87% of which are singletons, and roughly 0.9% rests with the top ten. The material sequenced was peripheral blood. The clonotype was recovered from a young woman who had recovered from COVID-19. The V call is TRBV15, the J call TRBJ1-2, with D tentatively TRBD1 (5 bases). In DNA, the CDR3 is TGTGCCACGGGGGGTGATGGTTTGCCCAGTTATGGCTACACCTTC. As protein: CATGGDGLPSYGYTF.